This T cell receptor (beta chain) was sequenced for a study of beta chain features in type 1 diabetes. Study-wide context: The patient and healthy donor groups were comparable for age, gender and cell yields.

The authors took one heparinised blood draw, averaging approximately 120 mL, from each donor. Findings of the study overall: The naive, central memory and Treg TCRB repertoires showed an apparent similarity that was greater among patients than among healthy donors. Using cDNA template may skew counts toward highly expressing activated cells. Across all four CD4+ subsets, people with type 1 diabetes showed modestly shorter TCRB CDR3s.

As regards this clone: Its antigen is as yet unknown.

The V and J ends lost 4 bases and 2 bases respectively, with 20 bases between them. Germline CDR1 SGHRS, CDR2 YFSETQ. The CDR3 has 17 amino acids. Expressed TCRB transcripts were sequenced after all isolated RNA was converted to cDNA. This table comes from immunoSEQ multiplex PCR, and its TCRdb copy is limited to in-frame clones, with some not included. The table lists around 710,000 clones, around an eighth of them singletons, with around 0.12% in the top ten. This chain links TRBV5-1 with TRBJ2-3, with D possibly TRBD2 on 6 matching bases. The sequenced sample consisted of naive CD4+ T cells from blood. The sequence was collected from a young man with type 1 diabetes. The CDR3 loop is CASSLSFVGEATDTQYF. The CDR3 nucleotides read TGCGCCAGCAGCCTCAGCTTCGTAGGGGAGGCCACAGATACGCAGTATTTT.